This passage covers 23 T cell receptor beta chains from one sample sequenced in a study of blood T cells in healthy people across ages. Alongside a J-beta primer mix, a sample-barcoded 5' primer served in a second PCR lasting about 6 to 11 cycles. TCRdb reanalysed the 5' RACE reads using MiXCR and keeps one entry per CDR3 protein. The data contain about 1,600,000 distinct CDR3 sequences, 42% of them singletons. The sample was blood. All receptors come from a woman younger than 30 in good health.

Here the CDR3 reads CASKGRDSEKLFF. The CDR3 DNA reads TGTGCCAGCAAGGGCAGGGACTCCGAAAAACTGTTTTTT. V and J are TRBV6-6 and TRBJ1-4; D is perhaps TRBD1 (5 bases). The ends were cut back, 7 bases at V and 8 bases at J, with 14 bases in the middle. Looked up from germline, CDR1 is MNHNY and CDR2 is SVGAGI (reference sequence). The CDR3 has 13 amino acids.

As DNA, the CDR3 is TGTGCCAGCAGCCAAGATAAGGCGGGGGAAAACAATGAGCAGTTCTTC. Its protein is CASSQDKAGENNEQFF. The V call is TRBV4-2, the J call TRBJ2-1, with TRBD2 matching over 7 bases. CDR3 size: 16 residues. The germline V gene encodes CDR1 LGHNA and CDR2 YNFKEQ. The V gene end was trimmed by 0 bases and the J gene end by 5 bases; junction bases not matched to a gene: 7.

This clonotype appeared once. The chain recombines TRBV7-7 with TRBJ2-4; TRBD2 aligns across 13 bases. The DNA end favors TRBJ2-5, so the J call may be wrong. The CDR3 runs 17 residues. Germline assignment: CDR1 SSHAT and CDR2 FNYEAQ (reference sequence). The CDR3 spells CASSPGLAGVGVETQYF. Written as DNA, the CDR3 is TGTGCCAGCAGCCCAGGACTAGCGGGAGTTGGTGTGGAGACCCAGTACTTC.

This clonotype was seen only a few times. The V and J genes are TRBV12-3 or TRBV12-4 and TRBJ1-1; D is possibly TRBD1 (5 bases). V lost 3 bases and J lost 3, with 11 bases in between. This CDR3 comprises 14 residues. Here the CDR3 DNA reads TGTGCCAGCAGTTTGGGCAGGGTACACACTGAAGCTTTCTTT. It encodes CASSLGRVHTEAFF.

The CDR3 nucleotides read TGTGCCAGCAGCCAAGTAAGCGGGGGGGCCAATGAGCAGTACTTC. Translated: CASSQVSGGANEQYF. The chain links TRBV3-1 to TRBJ2-5, with 10 bases identical to TRBD2. CDR3 length: 15 residues. Germline V gene sequence: CDR1 LGHDT, CDR2 YNNKEL (reference sequence). Trimming at V came to 1 base and at J to 11 bases, leaving 10 bases not matched to a gene.

A few counts support this clonotype. This chain connects TRBV11-2 to TRBJ1-1; 7 bases map to TRBD1. CDR1 and CDR2 from the germline V gene are SGHAT and FQNNGV. The CDR3 loop spans 16 amino acids. Unmatched junction bases numbered 11, after V lost 5 bases and J lost 2 bases. Here the CDR3 reads CASSLRLGGANTEAFF. As DNA, the CDR3 is TGTGCCAGCAGCCTTCGATTAGGGGGCGCAAACACTGAAGCTTTCTTT.

This clonotype has more than one count but fewer than ten. V usage is TRBV10-3 and J usage is TRBJ2-3; 10 nucleotides line up with TRBD2. The CDR3 runs to 15 residues. Losses at the gene ends were 6 bases for V and 1 base for J; bases not matched to a gene: 4. Germline-derived CDR1 and CDR2 are ENHRY and SYGVKD. The CDR3 coding sequence is TGTGCCATCAGGGCCACTAGCGGGGGCACAGATACGCAGTATTTT. As protein: CAIRATSGGTDTQYF.

The V and J genes are TRBV20-1 and TRBJ2-3, with D possibly TRBD2 on 6 matching bases. CDR3 length: 13 amino acids. The ends were cut back, 1 base at V and 6 bases at J, with 11 bases in the middle. Germline CDR1 is DFQATT and CDR2 is SNEGSKA (reference sequence). In DNA form, the CDR3 reads TGCAGTGCTAGAGTAGCGGAGGGCGATACGCAGTATTTT. It encodes CSARVAEGDTQYF.

This sequence joins TRBV2 and TRBJ2-3; D gene uncertain. The V gene lost 2 bases and the J gene lost 0 bases, with 6 bases spanning the gap. The CDR3 runs 14 residues. Germline CDR1 SNHLY, CDR2 FYNNEI. CDR3 sequence: CASSEPPSTDTQYF. CDR3 DNA sequence: TGTGCCAGCAGTGAACCGCCTAGCACAGATACGCAGTATTTT.

Concerning this clonotype: This may come from a read error, since a much larger clone is one base off. The V call is TRBV27, the J call TRBJ2-6, with D tentatively TRBD1 (5 bases). Germline-derived CDR1 and CDR2 are MNHEY and SMNVEV (reference sequence). The CDR3 contains 14 residues. The CDR3, as DNA: TGTGCCAGCAGCTTGATCTCTGGGGCCAGCGTCCTGACTTTC. Residues: CASSLISGASVLTF.

The V and J genes are TRBV5-1 and TRBJ2-7, with D perhaps TRBD2 (5 bases). V lost 5 bases to trimming and J lost 4 bases, with 16 bases between them. The CDR3 has 14 residues. In germline, CDR1 is SGHRS, CDR2 YFSETQ. The chain's CDR3 is CASRRKAADYEQYF. In nucleotides, the CDR3 is TGCGCCAGCAGGAGGAAAGCGGCAGATTACGAGCAGTACTTC.

The rearrangement joins TRBV30 to TRBJ2-4; D remains ambiguous. The DNA end is a closer match to TRBJ2-7, so the J assignment may be wrong. CDR1 is GTSNPN and CDR2 is SVGIG in the germline V gene (reference sequence). The CDR3 is 12 residues long. CDR3: CAFYSLTYEQYF. The CDR3 DNA sequence: TGTGCCTTCTATTCATTAACATACGAGCAGTACTTC.

This clonotype came up a few times. The chain uses TRBV14 and TRBJ2-4; TRBD2 aligns across 14 bases. Gene TRBJ2-7 matches the end of the DNA better, so the J call may be wrong. The germline V gene has CDR1 SGHDN and CDR2 FVKESK. The CDR3 extends over 15 amino acids. As DNA, the CDR3 is TGTGCCAGCAGTAAATTAGGACTAGCGGGAGGCGAGCAGTACTTC. This gives the protein CASSKLGLAGGEQYF.

This clonotype showed up just a few times. The chain couples TRBV27 to TRBJ1-2; 7 positions agree with TRBD1. The junction had 4 bases not matched to a gene; V was cut back by 3 bases and J by 6 bases. Germline V gene lookup returns CDR1 MNHEY and CDR2 SMNVEV (reference sequence). The CDR3 has 13 residues. CDR3 sequence reads: CASSLDRSNGYTF. CDR3 bases: TGTGCCAGCAGTTTGGACAGGAGTAATGGCTACACCTTC.

The rearrangement joins TRBV4-1 to TRBJ2-1, with TRBD2 as a possible D gene (5 bases). The J call is doubtful: the DNA matches TRBJ2-7 better. This CDR3 has 16 amino acids. Germline V gene data show CDR1 as MGHRA and CDR2 as YSYEKL. DNA for the CDR3: TGCGCCAGCAGCCAAGAAAAAACAGCCGTTGGCGGGGAGCAGTACTTC. It codes for CASSQEKTAVGGEQYF.

A few counts support this clonotype. The chain has TRBV4-1 and TRBJ2-3; TRBD2 matches at 8 bases. This CDR3 is built from 14 residues. The germline gives CDR1 MGHRA, CDR2 YSYEKL. Trimming cost V 4 bases and J 5 bases; bases outside gene matches: 5. The CDR3 reads CASSPTSVVDTQYF. The CDR3 DNA reads as TGCGCCAGCAGCCCGACTAGCGTCGTAGATACGCAGTATTTT.

The CDR3 here is CASTSGGWVEAGNTIYF. In nucleotides, the CDR3 is TGTGCCAGCACCTCCGGGGGATGGGTAGAGGCTGGAAACACCATATATTTT. The V and J genes are TRBV12-3 or TRBV12-4 and TRBJ1-3; the D gene is possibly TRBD1 (5 bases). The CDR3 consists of 17 residues. Trimming shortened V by 7 bases and J by 2 bases, and 21 bases separated the two germline ends.

The V gene is TRBV12-3 or TRBV12-4, the J gene TRBJ2-7; a weak D match, TRBD1 (7 bases). V lost 6 bases, J lost 5 bases, and 17 bases lay in between. The CDR3 is made up of 14 amino acids. The CDR3, as DNA: TGTGCCAGCAGCGAGGAGGGGGCCAGAGACGAGCAGTACTTC. Its protein is CASSEEGARDEQYF.

The chain employs TRBV9 and TRBJ1-4; D is unclear. The CDR3 contains 13 residues. Germline assignment: CDR1 SGDLS and CDR2 YYNGEE. V lost 4 bases and J 4 bases, leaving 8 bases between the germline ends. DNA of the CDR3: TGTGCCAGCAGCCTAGTCGATAATGAAAAACTGTTTTTT. The encoded protein is CASSLVDNEKLFF.

The rearrangement links TRBV30 to TRBJ1-1; TRBD1 matches at 9 bases. Trimming cost V 3 bases and J 3 bases; bases outside gene matches: 5. The CDR3 runs 14 residues. Germline loops: CDR1 GTSNPN, CDR2 SVGIG (reference sequence). CDR3 bases: TGTGCCTGGAGCCTCCGGGACAGGGACACTGAAGCTTTCTTT. This encodes CAWSLRDRDTEAFF.

The J gene is TRBJ2-7, the V gene TRBV3-1; D may be TRBD1 (6 bases). V was cut by 4 bases and J by 2 bases, with 18 bases left in between. From germline, CDR1 is LGHDT and CDR2 YNNKEL (reference sequence). The CDR3 is made up of 16 amino acids. CDR3 residues: CASSRSQDSPAYEQYF. The CDR3 DNA follows: TGTGCCAGCAGCCGCTCGCAGGACAGTCCTGCCTACGAGCAGTACTTC.

The V gene is TRBV18, the J gene TRBJ2-7; TRBD2 matches 8 bases. Germline V gene data show CDR1 as KGHSH and CDR2 as LQKENI. Trimming removed 3 bases from V and 6 bases from J; junction bases left unmatched: 4. The CDR3 extends over 13 amino acids. The CDR3 loop is CASSPGLVIEQYF. In nucleotides, the CDR3 is TGTGCCAGCTCACCGGGACTAGTGATCGAGCAGTACTTC.

V usage is TRBV4-1 and J usage is TRBJ1-1, with D perhaps TRBD1 (5 bases). Trimming cost V 3 bases and J 7 bases, with 12 bases left between them. The CDR3 loop spans 13 amino acids. Looked up from germline, CDR1 is MGHRA and CDR2 is YSYEKL. Here the CDR3 reads CASSQNRRNEAFF. CDR3 bases: TGCGCCAGCAGCCAGAACAGGCGTAATGAAGCTTTCTTT.